One and the same sample provided the 4 T cell receptor beta chains below, sequenced in a study of blood T cell repertoires in COVID-19. The protocol was immunoSEQ multiplex PCR, while the TCRdb copy is restricted to in-frame clones and leaves out a portion. The sample lists around 95,000 clones; 70% to 80% were seen once. Sequenced input: peripheral blood. These receptor sequences come from a woman in her seventies with acute or convalescent COVID-19.

The chain employs TRBV5-1 and TRBJ2-7, with TRBD1 identical over 7 bases. V was clipped by 0 bases and J by 1 base; unmatched bases: 1. Germline-derived CDR1 and CDR2 are SGHRS and YFSETQ. The CDR3 spans 14 residues. CDR3 coding DNA: TGCGCCAGCAGCTTGGGACAGGGATCCTACGAGCAGTACTTC. Protein product: CASSLGQGSYEQYF.

The gene calls are TRBV19 and TRBJ2-1, with 7 bases identical to TRBD1. The CDR3 covers 14 residues. Germline assignment: CDR1 LNHDA and CDR2 SQIVND (reference sequence). The junction had 11 bases not matched to a gene; V was cut back by 6 bases and J by 9 bases. The CDR3 region is CASRGQGEGSEQFF. CDR3 nucleotides: TGTGCCAGTAGGGGGCAGGGGGAAGGGAGTGAGCAGTTCTTC.

The chain combines TRBV6-5 with TRBJ2-7, with 10 bases aligning to TRBD1. There are 14 residues in the CDR3. The germline V gene has CDR1 MNHEY and CDR2 SVGAGI. The V segment lost 5 bases and the J segment 3 bases; nucleotides outside the gene matches: 4. Here the CDR3 reads CASSTRTGGYEQYV. The DNA of the CDR3 is TGTGCCAGCAGTACCCGGACAGGGGGCTACGAGCAGTACGTC.

The genes are TRBV3-1 (or the pseudogene TRBV3-2) and TRBJ2-7; D might be TRBD1 (6 bases). The CDR3 is made up of 15 amino acids. CDR1 and CDR2 (germline): LGHDT, YNNKEL (reference sequence). V was cut by 1 base and J by 4 bases, with 14 bases left in between. The CDR3 protein is CASSQGIRGGYEQYF. For the CDR3, the DNA is TGTGCCAGCAGCCAAGGCATCAGGGGTGGGTACGAGCAGTACTTC.